This entry is about one T cell receptor beta chain. Its antigen remains undetermined. The sample holds no much larger clone one base away, and base qualities are not on file. V is trimmed back by 1 base and J by 0 bases, and the junction contains 6 bases that no gene match accounts for. Including cysteine and phenylalanine, the CDR3 has 17 amino acids. The DNA shown is the 51-base CDR3, in frame from base 1. Sequences SGHNT (CDR1) and YYREEE (CDR2) are obtained from the germline V gene (reference sequence). Genomic DNA was extracted from sorted cells for sequencing of the TCRbeta CDR3 region. TCRbeta CDR3 regions were sequenced using the immunoSEQ Assay. The clones in this table, taken by TCRdb from immuneACCESS, are in-frame only. Not every clone is retained; where verified, under half of the shortfall comes from an unresolved V gene, and the cause of the rest is unknown. In all, the sample holds roughly 56,000 clones, and around 83% of those were seen once. The top ten hold roughly 4.8% of the sample.

Patients with autoimmune disease history or receiving systemic immunosuppression were excluded from the trial. Peripheral blood for TCR sequencing was drawn from every dose cohort at baseline, at cycle 4 day 1 and at cycle 7 day 1. Samples were obtained from an open-label, multicenter, first-in-human phase I dose-escalation trial of ivuxolimab. Adults with locally advanced or metastatic head and neck squamous cell, hepatocellular, melanoma or renal cell carcinoma were enrolled in the trial. Before TCR sequencing, CD4+ T cells and CD8+ T cells were sorted from peripheral blood as separate populations. This record comes from a study of OX40 agonist ivuxolimab in advanced cancers. A note on the overall study: Ivuxolimab was a fully human IgG2 agonistic monoclonal antibody targeting the costimulatory receptor OX40 (CD134). Intravenous ivuxolimab was administered to patients every 2 weeks at six dose levels: 0.01, 0.1, 0.3, 1.5, 3 and 10 mg/kg. Of the roughly 50 dose-escalation patients, hepatocellular carcinoma was present in 19, melanoma in around 15, renal cell carcinoma in 9 and head and neck cancer in 9. In the dose-escalation cohort, 70% to 85% of patients were male, and the mean age was 60 years with a range of about 23 to 79. Prior anti-PD-1, anti-PD-L1 or anti-CTLA-4 therapy was permitted, and checkpoint inhibitors had been received by less than 45% of dose-escalation patients. Partial responses were achieved by three dose-escalation patients, of whom one had hepatocellular carcinoma and two had cutaneous melanoma. The purpose of peripheral TCRbeta sequencing was to test whether ivuxolimab changed TCR sequence diversity and led to clonal T-cell expansion. The monotherapy dose-escalation portion (N ≈ 52 patients) of the phase I ivuxolimab trial is reported in the paper. The investigation overall reported the following: The antigen specificity of the peripheral T cells that underwent clonal expansion was not determined. In partial responders in the 0.1-3.0 mg/kg groups, normalized peripheral clonal expansion was found to be among the lowest, especially among CD8+ T cells. At doses of 0.1 to 3.0 mg/kg, clonal expansion of both CD4+ and CD8+ T cells in blood was seen between baseline and week 6. After ivuxolimab, CD8+ T cells had more expanded clones than CD4+ T cells on average. Low levels of normalized T-cell clonal expansion were also shown by some nonresponding patients.

The sequence is built from TRBV5-4 and TRBJ2-2; 7 bases in the middle match TRBD2. Sequences were derived from CD4+ or CD8+ T cells sorted from blood, sampled in a trial of the OX40 agonist ivuxolimab. The source is an adult with an advanced solid tumor such as melanoma, head and neck, liver or kidney cancer. The CDR3 in this case is CASSLPSAGANTGELFF. The DNA sequence is as follows: TGTGCCAGCAGCTTGCCCTCCGCGGGAGCGAACACCGGGGAGCTGTTTTTT.